This T cell receptor (beta chain) was documented in a study of blood T cell repertoires in COVID-19. Study-level information: Researchers got acute and convalescent COVID-19 samples from the United States, Italy and Spain. T cells, B-cell-depleted T cells, or PBMCs supplied cDNA or gDNA.

Original processing notes: Nucleated cell counts were estimated from reference gene primer amplification. The table came from immunoSEQ multiplex PCR; TCRdb's copy has only in-frame clones and leaves some out. V, J and clone size derive from that table, while D and trimming were established from the DNA sequence. The data hold approximately 130,000 clones, with 77% observed a single time. About this clone itself: Additional DNA sequences in this sample encode the identical CDR3.

The V and J ends lost 4 bases and 3 bases, in that order; junction bases with no gene match: 3. The CDR3 length is 14 residues. Germline V CDR1 and CDR2: MNHEY, SVGEGT. The sequencing input was peripheral blood. The sequence came from an elderly man with acute or convalescent COVID-19. The chain is built from TRBV6-2 or TRBV6-3 and TRBJ1-2; 9 positions match TRBD1. The CDR3 region has the DNA TGTGCCAGCAGTTGGACAGGGGTCTACTATGGCTACACCTTC. Translating it yields CASSWTGVYYGYTF.